This is a list of T cell receptor beta chains from one sample in a study of radiotherapy plus CTLA-4 blockade in lung cancer. Some clones are missing from TCRdb's copy, which holds only in-frame ones; the method was immunoSEQ multiplex PCR. The sample carries 40,000 to 50,000 clones, roughly 80% recorded once. Source: peripheral blood, taken from a patient treated with radiotherapy plus ipilimumab. The receptors derive from a human donor with non-small cell lung cancer who had stable disease on radiotherapy plus ipilimumab. CDR3s leave out the opening cysteine and the closing phenylalanine or tryptophan.

v_call,j_call,cdr3_aa
TRBV6-5,TRBJ1-2,ASSYDGGRGYT
TRBV11-2,TRBJ2-1,ASSLSPRSDNEQF
TRBV5-4,TRBJ1-1,ASSTPTGANTEAF
TRBV27,TRBJ1-5,ASSLGGLSNQPQH
TRBV28,TRBJ2-4,ASSPMLANIQY
TRBV6-5,TRBJ1-1,ASTADRGLF
TRBV28,TRBJ2-1,ASSSGDLRALEHNEQF
TRBV10-3,TRBJ2-3,AISEPAGGGTDTQY
TRBV27,TRBJ1-5,ASSTGTNQPQH
TRBV18,TRBJ2-5,ASSPRTGEETQY
TRBV28,TRBJ2-1,ASGDSGQGYNEQF
TRBV18,TRBJ2-2,ASSPSQGTTGELF
TRBV4-2,TRBJ1-1,ASSHPDRGSTEAF
TRBV9,TRBJ2-3,ASSVLAGGLDTQY
TRBV9,TRBJ1-2,ASSPAAIYT
TRBV6-1,TRBJ2-1,ASSEDSGLYNEQF
TRBV19,TRBJ1-2,ASSSTGVLDGYT
TRBV25-1,TRBJ2-1,ASSASGGWQF
TRBV6-1,TRBJ1-5,ASIVDRANQPQH
TRBV28,TRBJ2-7,ASRVAGGLDEQY
TRBV28,-,ASNPSGISYEQY
TRBV6-5,TRBJ1-1,ASSVTGVAF
TRBV7-8,TRBJ1-1,ASSRSGGASAF
TRBV27,TRBJ1-5,ASSLRDNNQPQH
TRBV28,TRBJ2-7,ASSFLGTGGFYEQY
TRBV4-3,TRBJ1-1,ASSQPLTGSEAF
TRBV13,TRBJ2-7,ASSTKPSGRTYEQY
TRBV27,TRBJ2-1,ASRANREAYNEQF
TRBV19,TRBJ1-2,ASSHGQTYGYT
TRBV7-2,TRBJ1-2,ASSLAGTPGAGYT
TRBV9,TRBJ2-7,ASSVVDWTSGRNWYEQY
TRBV19,TRBJ2-6,ASSPGVFSGANVLT
TRBV10-3,TRBJ1-2,AISDTGTYGYT
TRBV25-1,TRBJ2-1,ASAVAGGFNEQF
TRBV27,TRBJ1-4,ASSLINGRLF
TRBV6-5,TRBJ2-5,ASRKGTGGQETQY
TRBV27,TRBJ2-3,ASSFQYSTDTQY
TRBV7-3,TRBJ2-7,ASSGGLGAPPSYEQY
TRBV30,TRBJ1-1,AWRKKSEAF
TRBV6-6,TRBJ2-7,ASNEQGSREQY
TRBV5-1,TRBJ2-1,ASSTKSGRDEQF
TRBV7-9,TRBJ2-1,ASSSPFLAGERNEQF
TRBV7-2,TRBJ2-1,ASSLDVGRRGERLDEQF
TRBV15,TRBJ2-3,ATSSRQGQDTQY
TRBV19,TRBJ2-7,ASSIGQVPYEQY
TRBV7-6,TRBJ1-1,ASTVRGRGVGEAF
TRBV2,TRBJ1-2,ASSQRTAHSYGYT
TRBV27,TRBJ2-1,ASSSGTGGLAYNEQF
TRBV4-1,TRBJ2-1,ASSQVGGGEQF
TRBV4-1,TRBJ2-2,ASSQDGLAGVTGELF
TRBV19,TRBJ2-1,ASNGGRGAYNEQF
TRBV5-1,TRBJ1-3,ASAPGESGNTIY
TRBV28,TRBJ2-7,ASCRLGGNYEQY
TRBV27,TRBJ1-5,ASSPLRGDYQPWH